This T cell receptor beta chain was found in a study of technical replicates of blood from a handful of donors. Clones were read by immunoSEQ multiplex PCR, and TCRdb kept only the in-frame ones, dropping some. The sample comprises almost 90,000 clones, over 90% of which are singletons, and more than 0.3% rests with the top ten. The CDR3 totals 12 residues. The V and J ends lost 6 bases and 7 bases respectively, with 10 bases between them. Germline assignment: CDR1 WSHSY and CDR2 SAAADI. This receptor was taken from a human donor in good health. The specimen was T cells isolated from PBMCs. The chain carries TRBV10-2 and TRBJ2-4; tentative D call: TRBD1 (5 bases). The CDR3 sequence: CASRGRENIQYF. The CDR3 DNA follows: TGCGCCAGCAGGGGGCGCGAGAACATTCAGTACTTC.